This section outlines one T cell receptor beta chain sequence together with its context. The antigen is not known. Time point of the sample: newly diagnosed GD, antithyroid drugs for less than 3 months. With RNA extracted from PBMCs as input, the TCR library was made. The authors diagnosed Graves' disease using American Thyroid Association guidelines. Researchers made TCR beta libraries by using iRepertoire HTBI primers and running Arm-PCR on CDR3 regions. Via MiXCR, TCRdb re-called the multiplex PCR reads, giving one row per CDR3 protein. The sample carries approximately 230,000 distinct CDR3 sequences, approximately 20% recorded once. These data come from a study of regulatory T cells in long-lasting Graves disease. This CDR3 contains 15 residues. Per the germline V gene, CDR1 is SGHAT and CDR2 is FQNNGV. The junction had 7 bases not matched to a gene; V was cut back by 5 bases and J by 3 bases. The study's findings and limits: Persistent disease was associated with favored TRBV28 usage and with favored use of TRBJ1-2 and TRBJ2-5. Clonotypes that were public and shared totalled fewer than 3,500 in persistent patients versus roughly 1,000 in new patients.

The V and J genes are TRBV11-2 and TRBJ2-1; TRBD1 agrees at 7 bases. The sequences come from peripheral blood mononuclear cells (PBMCs), collected at new diagnosis, from a patient treated with antithyroid drugs. This clonotype was sampled from a female donor with Graves disease. The CDR3 reads CASSETGSRYNEQFF. CDR3 DNA sequence: TGTGCCAGCAGCGAGACAGGGTCCCGCTACAATGAGCAGTTCTTC.